Given below is one TCR beta chain in context. Germline V lookup: CDR1 MRHNA, CDR2 SNTAGT. CDR3 length equals 15 residues. The junction had 7 bases not matched to a gene; V was cut back by 4 bases and J by 8 bases. This specimen belongs to a study of cytomegalovirus exposure and HLA in healthy donors. Both 60 Vbeta primers and 13 Jbeta primers went into the PCR. The protocol was immunoSEQ multiplex PCR, while the TCRdb copy is restricted to in-frame clones and leaves out a portion. The sample gives 250,000 or so clones, 70% to 90% of which show up once; roughly 1.3% is in the top ten. The sample consisted of PBMCs. The sequence derives from a human donor in good health. This chain joins TRBV6-4 and TRBJ2-1; 11 bases map to TRBD2. The CDR3 here is CASSALAGGTHEQFF. CDR3 nucleotides: TGTGCCAGCAGTGCTTTAGCGGGAGGGACCCATGAGCAGTTCTTC.